These 5 T cell receptor beta chains came from one sample sequenced in a study of shared clonotypes between healthy human individuals. Some clones are missing from TCRdb's copy, which holds only in-frame ones; the method was immunoSEQ multiplex PCR. The repertoire holds under 2,000,000 clones, with about 95% as singletons. Naive CD8 cells were CD45RO-negative, positively selected for CCR7, excluding terminally differentiated effector memory CD45RA+ cells. The sequencing input was naive CD8+ T cells sorted from blood. These receptors were taken from a young man in good health.

The chain combines TRBV2 with TRBJ2-1; 8 bases are a match to TRBD1. V lost 3 bases to trimming and J lost 10 bases; unmatched junction nucleotides: 14. This CDR3 has 16 residues. Germline-derived CDR1 and CDR2 are SNHLY and FYNNEI. The CDR3 loop is CASSDYFGQGLKEQFF. CDR3 coding DNA: TGTGCCAGCAGTGATTATTTCGGACAGGGACTTAAAGAGCAGTTCTTC.

J is TRBJ2-1 and V is TRBV11-2; the D gene is possibly TRBD1 (5 bases). The V gene lost 2 bases and the J gene lost 9 bases, with 14 bases spanning the gap. Germline assignment: CDR1 SGHAT and CDR2 FQNNGV. The CDR3 covers 14 residues. In nucleotides, the CDR3 is TGTGCCAGCAGCTTACATGTCAGGGTAGGTGAGCAGTTCTTC. Translated, it gives CASSLHVRVGEQFF.

This clone was seen a single time. Different DNA sequences within this sample yield the same CDR3. This chain joins TRBV9 and TRBJ2-7, with 7 bases lining up with TRBD1. Per germline, CDR1 SGDLS and CDR2 YYNGEE. This CDR3 region has 13 residues. Trimming cost V 4 bases and J 1 base; bases outside gene matches: 2. CDR3 nucleotide sequence: TGTGCCAGCAGCCTGGGACAGTCCTACGAGCAGTACTTC. As protein: CASSLGQSYEQYF. Combining the CDR3 with reference TRBV9 and TRBJ2-7 gives the whole variable domain DSGVTQTPKHLITATGQRVTLRCSPRSGDLSVYWYQQSLDQGLQFLIQYYNGEERAKGNILERFSAQQFPDLHSELNLSSLELGDSALYFCASSLGQSYEQYFGPGTRLTVT.

The sample holds one count of this clone. The chain recombines TRBV28 with TRBJ2-5, with D tentatively TRBD1 or TRBD2 (5 bases each). The CDR3 is 14 residues long. V was clipped by 5 bases and J by 4 bases, with 14 bases between them. Germline CDR1 is MDHEN and CDR2 is SYDVKM. Here the CDR3 DNA reads TGTGCCAGCAGTGCTCGGGGCGCCGGAGAGACCCAGTACTTC. It specifies CASSARGAGETQYF.

The chain joins TRBV4-1 to TRBJ1-1, with TRBD1 matching over 7 bases. CDR1 and CDR2 (germline): MGHRA, YSYEKL. V lost 4 bases, J lost 7 bases, and 9 bases stayed unmatched. The CDR3 is made up of 14 amino acids. CDR3 sequence: CASSLIDREIEAFF. CDR3 in DNA: TGCGCCAGCAGCCTTATAGACAGGGAAATTGAAGCTTTCTTT.